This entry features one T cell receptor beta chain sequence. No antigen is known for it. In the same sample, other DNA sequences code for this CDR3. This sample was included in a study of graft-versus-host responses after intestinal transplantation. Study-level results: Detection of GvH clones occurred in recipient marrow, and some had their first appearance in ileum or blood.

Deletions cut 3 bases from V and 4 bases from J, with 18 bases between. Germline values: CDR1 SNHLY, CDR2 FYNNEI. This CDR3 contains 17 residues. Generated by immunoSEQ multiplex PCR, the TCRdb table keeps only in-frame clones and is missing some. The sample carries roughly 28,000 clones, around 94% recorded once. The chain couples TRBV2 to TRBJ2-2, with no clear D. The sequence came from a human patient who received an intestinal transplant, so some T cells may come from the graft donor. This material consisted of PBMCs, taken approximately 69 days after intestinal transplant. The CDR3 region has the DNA TGTGCCAGCAGTGAGTTGGTCGGCGGCCCGGGCACCGGGGAGCTGTTTTTT. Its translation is CASSELVGGPGTGELFF.